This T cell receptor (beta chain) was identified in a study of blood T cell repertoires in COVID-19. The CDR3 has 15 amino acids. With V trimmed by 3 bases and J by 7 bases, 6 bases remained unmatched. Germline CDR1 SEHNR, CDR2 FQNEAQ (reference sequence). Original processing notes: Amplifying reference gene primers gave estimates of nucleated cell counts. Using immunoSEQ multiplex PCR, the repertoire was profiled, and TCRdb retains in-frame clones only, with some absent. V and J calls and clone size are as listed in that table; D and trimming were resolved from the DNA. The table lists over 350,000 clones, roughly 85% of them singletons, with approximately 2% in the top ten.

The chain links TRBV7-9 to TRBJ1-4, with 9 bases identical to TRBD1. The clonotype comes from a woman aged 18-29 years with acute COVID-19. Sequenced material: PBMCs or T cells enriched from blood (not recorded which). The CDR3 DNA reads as TGTGCCAGCAGCTTGGCCGGGACAGGGAGTGAAAAACTGTTTTTT. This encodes CASSLAGTGSEKLFF.